These T cell receptor beta chains were read from a single sample in a study of T cell repertoires in cytomegalovirus infection. No antigen is known for these receptors. Via MiXCR, TCRdb re-called the reads, giving one row per CDR3 protein. The table lists approximately 110,000 distinct CDR3 sequences, 25% to 30% of them singletons. The sequencing used CD8+ T cells from cultured PBMCs, collected from culture after CMV antigen stimulation. The origin of the receptors is a human donor in good health (CMV status not recorded). Some clones in this sample may be carry-over from other donors' samples. CDR3s include the opening cysteine and the closing phenylalanine or tryptophan. Fields, in order: CDR3 protein, CDR3 DNA, V gene, clone size, J gene, D gene. A D gene is named only where the DNA matches it firmly. Clone size, where shown, is once, few, many, or a class for clones that have expanded.

CDR3 protein: CASSGRPLGSYEQYF
CDR3 DNA: TGTGCCAGCAGTGGGCGGCCCCTCGGGTCCTACGAGCAGTACTTC
V gene: TRBV6-1
clone size: NA
J gene: TRBJ2-7
D gene: NA

CDR3 protein: CASSTMLYRTQETQYF
CDR3 DNA: TGTGCCAGCAGCACCATGTTATATAGGACTCAAGAGACCCAGTACTTC
V gene: TRBV7-6
clone size: few
J gene: TRBJ2-5
D gene: NA

CDR3 protein: CASSSLRPEQYF
CDR3 DNA: TGTGCCAGCAGCTCGCTCCGTCCTGAGCAGTACTTC
V gene: TRBV7-9
clone size: NA
J gene: TRBJ2-7
D gene: NA

CDR3 protein: CASSLGAASYEQYF
CDR3 DNA: TGTGCCAGCAGCTTAGGGGCAGCGTCCTACGAGCAGTACTTC
V gene: TRBV7-9
clone size: many
J gene: TRBJ2-7
D gene: NA

CDR3 protein: CASMRDRDWANEQFF
CDR3 DNA: TGTGCCAGCATGAGAGACAGGGACTGGGCCAATGAGCAGTTCTTC
V gene: TRBV2
clone size: NA
J gene: TRBJ2-1
D gene: NA

CDR3 protein: CASRPGLYTDTQYF
CDR3 DNA: TGTGCCAGCAGACCGGGACTATACACAGATACGCAGTATTTT
V gene: TRBV27
clone size: NA
J gene: TRBJ2-3
D gene: TRBD2

CDR3 protein: CASSDQDRVRSGEAFF
CDR3 DNA: TGTGCCAGCAGTGACCAAGACAGGGTTCGGAGCGGTGAAGCTTTCTTT
V gene: TRBV6-2/TRBV6-3
clone size: few
J gene: TRBJ1-1
D gene: TRBD1

CDR3 protein: CASSLTVTYEQYF
CDR3 DNA: TGTGCCAGCAGTTTAACAGTTACCTACGAGCAGTACTTC
V gene: TRBV27
clone size: NA
J gene: TRBJ2-7
D gene: NA

CDR3 protein: CASRSGGRHYEQYF
CDR3 DNA: TGTGCCAGCAGGTCCGGGGGGCGTCACTACGAGCAGTACTTC
V gene: TRBV7-9
clone size: many
J gene: TRBJ2-7
D gene: NA

CDR3 protein: CASSKGPAGAFF
CDR3 DNA: TGTGCCAGCAGTAAAGGGCCCGCCGGGGCTTTCTTT
V gene: TRBV2
clone size: few
J gene: TRBJ1-1
D gene: NA

CDR3 protein: CASSTIPGTVDGSTDTQYF
CDR3 DNA: TGTGCCAGCAGCACTATACCCGGGACAGTCGATGGTAGCACAGATACGCAGTATTTT
V gene: TRBV6-5
clone size: NA
J gene: TRBJ2-3
D gene: TRBD1

CDR3 protein: CASSSSESETQYF
CDR3 DNA: TGTGCCAGCAGTTCTAGCGAGTCGGAGACCCAGTACTTC
V gene: TRBV12-3/TRBV12-4
clone size: NA
J gene: TRBJ2-5
D gene: NA

CDR3 protein: CASSQITGGTDTQYF
CDR3 DNA: TGCGCCAGCAGCCAGATCACAGGGGGCACAGATACGCAGTATTTT
V gene: TRBV4-1
clone size: few
J gene: TRBJ2-3
D gene: TRBD1

CDR3 protein: CASSYRGTGVGNTIYF
CDR3 DNA: TGTGCCAGCAGTTACCGCGGGACAGGGGTTGGAAACACCATATATTTT
V gene: TRBV6-6
clone size: many
J gene: TRBJ1-3
D gene: TRBD1

CDR3 protein: CASSLGWSSTDTQYF
CDR3 DNA: TGTGCCAGCAGCTTAGGTTGGTCGAGCACAGATACGCAGTATTTT
V gene: TRBV7-9
clone size: few
J gene: TRBJ2-3
D gene: NA

CDR3 protein: CASRTGYEQYF
CDR3 DNA: TGTGCCTCTCGAACCGGGTACGAGCAGTACTTC
V gene: TRBV28
clone size: NA
J gene: TRBJ2-7
D gene: NA

CDR3 protein: CASSLALGGMEAEAFF
CDR3 DNA: TGCGCCAGCAGCTTGGCCCTGGGCGGAATGGAGGCTGAAGCTTTCTTT
V gene: TRBV5-1
clone size: few
J gene: TRBJ1-1
D gene: NA

CDR3 protein: CASSLIGEPYNEQFF
CDR3 DNA: TGTGCCAGCAGCTTGATAGGGGAACCCTACAATGAGCAGTTCTTC
V gene: TRBV5-4
clone size: few
J gene: TRBJ2-1
D gene: NA

CDR3 protein: CASSQTAYNEQFF
CDR3 DNA: TGCGCCAGCAGCCAAACTGCCTACAATGAGCAGTTCTTC
V gene: TRBV4-1
clone size: few
J gene: TRBJ2-1
D gene: NA

CDR3 protein: CASRGAGPTYEQYF
CDR3 DNA: TGTGCCAGCAGAGGGGCGGGGCCTACCTACGAGCAGTACTTC
V gene: TRBV7-9
clone size: few
J gene: TRBJ2-7
D gene: NA

CDR3 protein: CASSLAPNTEAFF
CDR3 DNA: TGTGCCAGCAGCTTAGCCCCAAACACTGAAGCTTTCTTT
V gene: TRBV7-2
clone size: many
J gene: TRBJ1-1
D gene: NA

CDR3 protein: CSVEGRNYEQYF
CDR3 DNA: TGCAGCGTTGAGGGACGGAACTACGAGCAGTACTTC
V gene: TRBV29-1
clone size: NA
J gene: TRBJ2-7
D gene: NA

CDR3 protein: CASSPGQGVSYEQYF
CDR3 DNA: TGTGCCAGCAGCCCGGGACAGGGGGTTTCCTACGAGCAGTACTTC
V gene: TRBV6-5
clone size: NA
J gene: TRBJ2-7
D gene: TRBD1

CDR3 protein: CASSPSPGGDYEQYF
CDR3 DNA: TGTGCCAGCAGTCCTTCCCCAGGCGGTGACTACGAGCAGTACTTC
V gene: TRBV6-8
clone size: once
J gene: TRBJ2-7
D gene: NA

CDR3 protein: CASSADTGNYGYTF
CDR3 DNA: TGTGCCAGCAGTGCCGACACGGGTAACTATGGCTACACCTTC
V gene: TRBV6-1
clone size: many
J gene: TRBJ1-2
D gene: NA

CDR3 protein: CASSLNPPMYQPQHF
CDR3 DNA: TGTGCCAGCAGTTTAAATCCACCCATGTATCAGCCCCAGCATTTT
V gene: TRBV28
clone size: many
J gene: TRBJ1-5
D gene: NA

CDR3 protein: CASSLVGSGTEAFF
CDR3 DNA: TGTGCCAGCAGCTTAGTGGGGAGCGGGACTGAAGCTTTCTTT
V gene: TRBV7-2
clone size: few
J gene: TRBJ1-1
D gene: NA

CDR3 protein: CASSLAGGSYNSPLHF
CDR3 DNA: TGTGCCAGCAGCTTGGCAGGGGGTTCCTATAATTCACCCCTCCACTTT
V gene: TRBV7-6
clone size: many
J gene: TRBJ1-6
D gene: TRBD1

CDR3 protein: CASGLTGAGTEAFF
CDR3 DNA: TGTGCTAGTGGCCTGACAGGGGCCGGCACTGAAGCTTTCTTT
V gene: TRBV12-5
clone size: few
J gene: TRBJ1-1
D gene: TRBD1

CDR3 protein: CASAPPGECAFF
CDR3 DNA: TGTGCCAGTGCCCCTCCCGGGGAGTGTGCTTTCTTT
V gene: TRBV19
clone size: NA
J gene: TRBJ1-1
D gene: NA

CDR3 protein: CASSPPGLQETQYF
CDR3 DNA: TGTGCCAGCAGCCCCCCAGGGCTCCAAGAGACCCAGTACTTC
V gene: TRBV7-4
clone size: NA
J gene: TRBJ2-5
D gene: NA

CDR3 protein: CASSPGTQETQYF
CDR3 DNA: TGTGCCAGCAGTCCCGGGACCCAAGAGACCCAGTACTTC
V gene: TRBV7-9
clone size: few
J gene: TRBJ2-5
D gene: NA

CDR3 protein: CASSYGQLTGELFF
CDR3 DNA: TGTGCCAGCAGTTACGGGCAGCTGACCGGGGAGCTGTTTTTT
V gene: TRBV6-5
clone size: NA
J gene: TRBJ2-2
D gene: NA

CDR3 protein: CAIGQGLETQYF
CDR3 DNA: TGTGCCATCGGACAGGGGCTAGAGACCCAGTACTTC
V gene: TRBV2
clone size: many
J gene: TRBJ2-5
D gene: TRBD1

CDR3 protein: CASSPDSEKLFF
CDR3 DNA: TGTGCCAGCAGTCCGGACAGCGAAAAACTGTTTTTT
V gene: TRBV6-6
clone size: few
J gene: TRBJ1-4
D gene: NA

CDR3 protein: CASSPPGGAGTDTQYF
CDR3 DNA: TGTGCCAGCAGCCCACCTGGGGGAGCGGGCACAGATACGCAGTATTTT
V gene: TRBV7-9
clone size: many
J gene: TRBJ2-3
D gene: NA

CDR3 protein: CASSLQAGTTGELFF
CDR3 DNA: TGTGCCAGCAGTTTACAGGCAGGGACCACCGGGGAGCTGTTTTTT
V gene: TRBV12-3/TRBV12-4
clone size: few
J gene: TRBJ2-2
D gene: NA

CDR3 protein: CASSYSGTGVTYEQYF
CDR3 DNA: TGTGCCAGCAGTTACTCCGGGACAGGGGTGACCTACGAGCAGTACTTC
V gene: TRBV6-6
clone size: few
J gene: TRBJ2-7
D gene: TRBD1

CDR3 protein: CASTVLVNTGELFF
CDR3 DNA: TGTGCCAGCACGGTATTGGTGAACACCGGGGAGCTGTTTTTT
V gene: TRBV6-1
clone size: NA
J gene: TRBJ2-2
D gene: NA

CDR3 protein: CASGSYYGYTF
CDR3 DNA: TGTGCCAGCGGTTCTTACTATGGCTACACCTTC
V gene: TRBV6-5
clone size: NA
J gene: TRBJ1-2
D gene: NA

CDR3 protein: CSAPNPLGNEKLFF
CDR3 DNA: TGCAGTGCTCCTAACCCTCTGGGAAATGAAAAACTGTTTTTT
V gene: TRBV20-1
clone size: few
J gene: TRBJ1-4
D gene: NA

CDR3 protein: CSARGLTDISNQPQHF
CDR3 DNA: TGCAGTGCTAGAGGACTGACGGACATAAGCAATCAGCCCCAGCATTTT
V gene: TRBV20-1
clone size: NA
J gene: TRBJ1-5
D gene: NA

CDR3 protein: CASSLEGGGEQFF
CDR3 DNA: TGTGCCAGTAGCCTAGAGGGCGGGGGTGAGCAGTTCTTC
V gene: TRBV19
clone size: many
J gene: TRBJ2-1
D gene: TRBD2

CDR3 protein: CASSIAQNGRSPLHF
CDR3 DNA: TGTGCCAGTAGTATAGCCCAAAACGGACGTTCACCCCTCCACTTT
V gene: TRBV19
clone size: once
J gene: TRBJ1-6
D gene: NA

CDR3 protein: CASSLVGGSYEQYF
CDR3 DNA: TGTGCCAGCAGCTTAGTGGGGGGGTCCTACGAGCAGTACTTC
V gene: TRBV7-6
clone size: many
J gene: TRBJ2-7
D gene: TRBD2

CDR3 protein: CASNHRQEPYSTDTQYF
CDR3 DNA: TGTGCCAGCAACCACCGACAGGAACCCTATTCCACAGATACGCAGTATTTT
V gene: TRBV27
clone size: NA
J gene: TRBJ2-3
D gene: NA

CDR3 protein: CASNEPGLQETQYF
CDR3 DNA: TGTGCCAGCAACGAGCCGGGACTACAAGAGACCCAGTACTTC
V gene: TRBV5-6
clone size: NA
J gene: TRBJ2-5
D gene: TRBD2

CDR3 protein: CASSLWGINQPQHF
CDR3 DNA: TGTGCCAGCAGTTTGTGGGGGATCAATCAGCCCCAGCATTTT
V gene: TRBV12-3/TRBV12-4
clone size: many
J gene: TRBJ1-5
D gene: NA